These 5 T cell receptor beta chains originate from one sample sequenced in a study of blood T cell repertoires in COVID-19 (dated by TCRdb to about 2020). The protocol used for the library was the immunoSEQ multiplex PCR assay. TCRdb retrieved this table from immuneACCESS and kept in-frame rearrangements only. Not all clones are present; in checked studies, unresolved V genes account for under half, and no reason is known for the remainder. This sample gives tens of thousands of clones in total; 65% to 80% of them show up just once. Roughly 32% of the sample comes from the top ten. Sequenced material: peripheral blood. The receptors shown here come from a human donor in a cohort sampled during active COVID-19.

The chain couples TRBV5-1 to TRBJ2-3; D gene ambiguous. Per germline, CDR1 SGHRS and CDR2 YFSETQ. CDR3 size: 16 residues. The V gene lost 0 bases and the J gene lost 0 bases, with 11 bases spanning the gap. The CDR3 coding sequence is TGCGCCAGCAGCTTGGGGGTTGGAGTTAGCACAGATACGCAGTATTTT. It translates to CASSLGVGVSTDTQYF.

This sequence joins TRBV5-1 and TRBJ1-4, with D tentatively TRBD1 (5 bases). V shed 4 bases and J shed 4 bases, with 14 bases lying between them. This CDR3 spans 15 amino acids. The germline gives CDR1 SGHRS, CDR2 YFSETQ. Here the CDR3 reads CASSRLGLINEKLFF. CDR3 bases: TGCGCCAGCAGCCGCCTGGGACTGATTAATGAAAAACTGTTTTTT.

The rearrangement uses TRBV15 and TRBJ2-7, with 11 bases that match TRBD1. Germline trimming cut 4 bases from V and 3 bases from J; bases unmatched to any gene: 5. Germline V CDR1 and CDR2: LNHNV, YYDKDF (reference sequence). CDR3 size: 15 residues. The CDR3: CATSNPGTGGYEQYF. Written as DNA, the CDR3 is TGTGCCACCAGCAACCCCGGGACAGGGGGCTACGAGCAGTACTTC.

The chain uses TRBV28 and TRBJ2-7, with 9 nucleotides matching TRBD1. Germline lookup yields CDR1 MDHEN and CDR2 SYDVKM. V shed 8 bases and J 3 bases; nucleotides not matched to a gene: 5. This CDR3 contains 13 residues. This chain's CDR3 is CASGGDRVYEQYF. CDR3 sequence (DNA): TGTGCCAGCGGGGGGGACAGGGTCTACGAGCAGTACTTC.

The gene calls are TRBV4-1 and TRBJ2-1, with D possibly matching TRBD2 (6 bases). Trimming shortened V by 1 base and J by 2 bases, and 12 bases separated the two germline ends. Germline V gene lookup returns CDR1 MGHRA and CDR2 YSYEKL. The CDR3 loop spans 16 amino acids. CDR3: CASSQGAGGPYNEQFF. CDR3 bases: TGCGCCAGCAGCCAAGGAGCGGGCGGGCCCTACAATGAGCAGTTCTTC.